This TCR beta chain is drawn from a study of T cells expressing NK-cell markers. General study points: A handful of donors likewise had their CD3+CD56-NKG2C+ fraction led by these clonotypes.

Concerning this clonotype: Its antigen remains unidentified.

TCR beta cDNA was made by 5'RACE template switching with UMIs. One entry per CDR3 protein, without DNA, is what TCRdb gives after re-calling the 5' RACE reads. In all, the sample yields about 260,000 distinct CDR3 sequences. Germline lookup yields CDR1 MDHEN and CDR2 SYDVKM. This CDR3 has 18 residues. Material: blood T cells: a sorted CD56 or NKG2C T cell subset, CD4+ or CD8+ T cells, or bulk PBMC T cells (not recorded which). The sequence came from a man aged 18 to 30 in good health. The J gene is TRBJ2-7, the V gene TRBV28; without DNA, the TCRdb call of TRBD2 cannot be checked. Here the CDR3 reads CASRTLAGVLGDGYEQYF.